These 23 T cell receptor beta chains were sequenced from one sample in a study of response to subunit inactivated influenza vaccine. TCRdb re-called the RT-PCR reads through MiXCR, storing one row per CDR3 protein. The sample yields 600,000 to 850,000 distinct CDR3 sequences, around 13% seen once. This material consisted of PBMCs from blood, taken 14 days before vaccination. These receptors were collected from a middle-aged man who received an inactivated influenza vaccine.

This clonotype was found many times. J is TRBJ2-4 and V is TRBV6-2 or TRBV6-3; 7 nucleotides match TRBD1. The length of the CDR3 is 16 residues. CDR1 and CDR2 (germline): MNHEY, SVGEGT. Trimming cost V 6 bases and J 0 bases; bases outside gene matches: 8. The CDR3 is CASRRGQSLAKNIQYF. CDR3 in DNA: TGTGCCAGCAGGAGGGGACAGTCTTTAGCCAAAAACATTCAGTACTTC.

To note about this clonotype: Given a much more abundant clone one base away, this may be a read error. The rearrangement joins TRBV12-3 or TRBV12-4 to TRBJ1-5, with D possibly being TRBD1 (5 bases). The CDR3 runs 12 residues. Trimming shortened V by 6 bases and J by 2 bases, and 5 bases separated the two germline ends. The CDR3: CASRGGNQPQHF. CDR3 coding DNA: TGTGCCAGCAGGGGGGGCAATCAGCCCCAGCATTTT.

The rearrangement joins TRBV12-3 or TRBV12-4 to TRBJ2-1, with 12 positions matching TRBD2. Trimming cost V 0 bases and J 7 bases; bases outside gene matches: 7. The CDR3 spans 17 residues. CDR3 sequence (DNA): TGTGCCAGCAGTTTAGCAAGTCTAGCGGGGGGGCCGAATGAGCAGTTCTTC. Translated, it gives CASSLASLAGGPNEQFF.

This clonotype was recorded at least ten times. The rearrangement uses TRBV7-9 and TRBJ2-2; TRBD2 matches 12 bases. The germline CDR1 and CDR2 sequences are SEHNR and FQNEAQ (reference sequence). There are 14 residues in the CDR3. V was clipped by 7 bases and J by 7 bases; unmatched bases: 4. The CDR3: CASTWTSGNGELFF. Here the CDR3 DNA reads TGTGCCAGCACCTGGACTAGCGGGAACGGGGAGCTGTTTTTT.

This clonotype has more than one count but fewer than ten. The V call is TRBV7-9, the J call TRBJ1-2; D is perhaps TRBD1 (5 bases). CDR1 is SEHNR, CDR2 FQNEAQ, per germline (reference sequence). With 5 bases removed from V and 7 bases from J, the gap between germline ends came to 14 bases. This CDR3 has 13 amino acids. CDR3 residues: CASSPSGGSGYTF. For the CDR3, the DNA is TGTGCCAGCAGCCCCTCGGGGGGAAGTGGCTACACCTTC.

This clonotype has just a few counts. CDR3 nucleotide sequence: TGTGCCATCAGTGAGCGCGGGTCAGATTATGGTTCACCCCTCCACTTT. Protein: CAISERGSDYGSPLHF. This chain joins TRBV10-3 and TRBJ1-6; no clear D gene. V lost 2 bases to trimming and J lost 9 bases, with 17 bases between them. This CDR3 spans 16 amino acids. The germline gives CDR1 ENHRY, CDR2 SYGVKD.

This clonotype was observed a handful of times. The chain couples TRBV20-1 to TRBJ1-1, with a possible D match to TRBD1 (6 bases). This CDR3 is 20 amino acids long. V was clipped by 4 bases and J by 0 bases, with 30 bases between them. Germline V gives CDR1 DFQATT, CDR2 SNEGSKA (reference sequence). The DNA of the CDR3 is TGCAGTGCTACTCCTAAAAGGGGGACCTCGGTACAGATGTTGAACACTGAAGCTTTCTTT. It is translated as CSATPKRGTSVQMLNTEAFF.

V usage is TRBV20-1 and J usage is TRBJ2-1, with 7 bases matching TRBD1. Germline trimming cut 5 bases from V and 1 base from J; bases unmatched to any gene: 11. The germline V gene encodes CDR1 DFQATT and CDR2 SNEGSKA (reference sequence). This CDR3 is built from 16 residues. The CDR3 DNA follows: TGCAGTGCTGAGGCTGGGACAGCTAATTCCTACAATGAGCAGTTCTTC. Encoded protein: CSAEAGTANSYNEQFF.

This clonotype was counted ten times or more. This chain uses TRBV5-1 with TRBJ2-7; D gene uncertain. The V end lost 4 bases, the J end lost 0 bases, and 5 bases lay between the germline ends. Germline V gives CDR1 SGHRS, CDR2 YFSETQ. CDR3 length: 12 amino acids. The CDR3 region is CASSGDSYEQYF. The CDR3 DNA reads TGCGCCAGCAGCGGGGACTCCTACGAGCAGTACTTC. Variable domain in full (rest from reference TRBV5-1 and TRBJ2-7): KAGVTQTPRYLIKTRGQQVTLSCSPISGHRSVSWYQQTPGQGLQFLFEYFSETQRNKGNFPGRFSGRQFSNSRSEMNVSTLELGDSALYLCASSGDSYEQYFGPGTRLTVT.

This clonotype was counted a few times. This chain joins TRBV20-1 and TRBJ1-6; D gene ambiguous. The CDR3 is 14 residues long. Trimming took off 3 bases at V and 7 bases at J, with 13 bases between the two ends. The V gene's germline CDR1 is DFQATT and CDR2 SNEGSKA (reference sequence). CDR3 amino acids: CSASSGPINSPLHF. In nucleotides, the CDR3 is TGCAGTGCTAGTTCCGGACCGATCAATTCACCCCTCCACTTT.

V is TRBV7-2 and J is TRBJ2-7, with TRBD1 matching 9 bases. Trimming took 5 bases from V and 10 from J; bases not matched to a gene: 12. This CDR3 is 14 amino acids long. The germline V gene encodes CDR1 SGHTA and CDR2 FQGNSA. The CDR3 loop is CASSADRGSTRQYF. In nucleotides, the CDR3 is TGTGCCAGCAGCGCAGACAGGGGGTCCACGAGACAGTACTTC.

For this clonotype: Given a much more abundant clone one base away, this may be a read error. The chain employs TRBV30 and TRBJ2-3; D not certain. The CDR3 covers 13 residues. Germline CDR1 is GTSNPN and CDR2 is SVGIG (reference sequence). The CDR3 DNA reads TGTGCCTGGGCCGGGCCCAGCACAGATACGGAGTATTTT. The encoded protein is CAWAGPSTDTEYF.

The rearrangement joins TRBV18 to TRBJ2-5; no clear D. The CDR3 runs 13 residues. Trimming removed 0 bases from V and 9 bases from J, with 11 bases in between. Germline CDR1 reads KGHSH; CDR2 reads LQKENI. The CDR3: CASSPPRTPAQYF. The CDR3 nucleotides are TGTGCCAGCTCACCACCGAGGACCCCAGCCCAGTACTTC. The full variable domain, in which reference TRBV18 and TRBJ2-5 provide the parts outside the CDR3, is NAGVMQNPRHLVRRRGQEARLRCSPMKGHSHVYWYRQLPEEGLKFMVYLQKENIIDESGMPKERFSAEFPKEGPSILRIQQVVRGDSAAYFCASSPPRTPAQYFGPGTRLLVL.

Only a few counts were recorded for this clonotype. This chain connects TRBV5-1 to TRBJ2-7; TRBD2 agrees at 13 bases. CDR1 and CDR2 (germline): SGHRS, YFSETQ. The CDR3 length is 15 residues. V shed 4 bases, J shed 5 bases, and the junction held 6 bases outside the gene matches. The CDR3 sequence: CASSGGLAGSDEQYF. CDR3 bases: TGCGCCAGCAGCGGGGGACTAGCGGGGTCGGACGAGCAGTACTTC.

J is TRBJ1-2 and V is TRBV20-1; D call uncertain. Deletions cut 1 base from V and 3 bases from J, with 12 bases between. The germline gives CDR1 DFQATT, CDR2 SNEGSKA (reference sequence). The CDR3 has 14 residues. CDR3 coding DNA: TGCAGTGCTAGAGTATCGGCGGGATACTATGGCTACACCTTC. Translating gives CSARVSAGYYGYTF.

There are a few counts of this clonotype. The V and J genes are TRBV18 and TRBJ2-7; either TRBD1 or TRBD2 may fit D (5 bases each). Germline loops: CDR1 KGHSH, CDR2 LQKENI. V lost 0 bases to trimming and J lost 6 bases, with 18 bases between them. This CDR3 has 16 amino acids. The CDR3 spells CASSPPGVRAGGEQYF. CDR3 nucleotide sequence: TGTGCCAGCTCACCACCGGGGGTCAGGGCTGGAGGCGAGCAGTACTTC.

This clonotype has more than one count but fewer than ten. The chain employs TRBV12-3 or TRBV12-4 and TRBJ2-5; D not resolved. This CDR3 is 14 amino acids long. Trimming cost V 3 bases and J 3 bases, with 11 bases left between them. The CDR3 sequence: CASSFVGIKETQYF. CDR3 DNA: TGTGCCAGCAGTTTTGTAGGGATAAAAGAGACCCAGTACTTC.

This clonotype was seen a few times. The rearrangement joins TRBV15 to TRBJ2-3, with D possibly being TRBD2 (5 bases). Deletions cut 0 bases from V and 3 bases from J, with 10 bases between. Germline V gives CDR1 LNHNV, CDR2 YYDKDF (reference sequence). The CDR3 runs 15 residues. The CDR3, as DNA: TGTGCCACCAGCAGAGATTCTAGGAGGACAGATACGCAGTATTTT. Its translation: CATSRDSRRTDTQYF.

The chain has TRBV20-1 and TRBJ2-4; D unresolved. Deletions cut 6 bases from V and 5 bases from J, with 11 bases between. This CDR3 contains 12 residues. Per germline, CDR1 DFQATT and CDR2 SNEGSKA (reference sequence). The CDR3 spells CSAKPSENIQYF. The CDR3 region has the DNA TGCAGTGCCAAGCCGTCAGAAAACATTCAGTACTTC.

The chain uses TRBV20-1 and TRBJ2-1, with TRBD2 matching 10 bases. The CDR3 length is 16 residues. Unmatched junction bases numbered 7, after V lost 0 bases and J lost 5 bases. Germline V gene sequence: CDR1 DFQATT, CDR2 SNEGSKA (reference sequence). As DNA, the CDR3 is TGCAGTGCTAGAGACGCGTCTAGCGGGAGAAACAATGAGCAGTTCTTC. Amino acids: CSARDASSGRNNEQFF.

The table lists this clonotype with a few counts. V is TRBV7-2 and J is TRBJ2-1, with 13 bases that match TRBD2. The CDR3 has 16 residues. CDR1 is SGHTA, CDR2 FQGNSA, per germline. V lost 5 bases, J lost 6 bases, and 7 bases stayed unmatched. CDR3 region: CASSRPGLAGVNEQFF. The CDR3 DNA reads TGTGCCAGCAGCCGACCCGGACTAGCGGGAGTCAATGAGCAGTTCTTC.

The CDR3 loop reads CASSPRDKYEQYF. CDR3 DNA sequence: TGCGCCAGCAGCCCCCGGGACAAATACGAGCAGTACTTC. The chain uses TRBV4-3 and TRBJ2-7; the D gene is possibly TRBD1 (6 bases). The CDR3 consists of 13 residues. CDR1 and CDR2 from the germline V gene are LGHNA and YSLEER. Trimming stripped 4 bases from V and 4 bases from J, with 11 bases between.

This clonotype was found a few times. The rearrangement joins TRBV5-1 to TRBJ1-1; no firm D call. This CDR3 spans 18 amino acids. The ends were cut back, 4 bases at V and 0 bases at J, with 22 bases in the middle. Germline V CDR1 and CDR2: SGHRS, YFSETQ. The CDR3: CASSPYPSSETMNTEAFF. For the CDR3, the DNA is TGCGCCAGCAGCCCGTACCCCTCCAGCGAGACCATGAACACTGAAGCTTTCTTT.